This T cell receptor (beta chain) was sequenced in a study of cytomegalovirus exposure and HLA in healthy donors. Primers for the PCR totalled 60 Vbeta and 13 Jbeta. Sequencing used immunoSEQ multiplex PCR; TCRdb keeps in-frame clones, though not all of them. The table shows roughly 180,000 clones, with about four fifths occurring only once. The study, taken as a whole, reports: Later on, an analysis found that several of the most significant clusters appeared to be linked to common viral pathogens, which included parvovirus B19.

As regards this clone: Its cognate antigen is unknown.

What was sequenced was PBMCs. The clonotype originates from a woman between 25 and 40 years old in good health and CMV-seronegative.

DNA for the CDR3: TGTGCCAGCAGTCGACTAGCGACCTACGAGCAGTACTTC. Residues: CASSRLATYEQYF. The J gene is TRBJ2-7, the V gene TRBV6-5; TRBD2 matches at 8 bases. The CDR3 loop spans 13 amino acids. Germline CDR1 reads MNHEY; CDR2 reads SVGAGI. The V gene end was trimmed by 5 bases and the J gene end by 2 bases; junction bases not matched to a gene: 2.